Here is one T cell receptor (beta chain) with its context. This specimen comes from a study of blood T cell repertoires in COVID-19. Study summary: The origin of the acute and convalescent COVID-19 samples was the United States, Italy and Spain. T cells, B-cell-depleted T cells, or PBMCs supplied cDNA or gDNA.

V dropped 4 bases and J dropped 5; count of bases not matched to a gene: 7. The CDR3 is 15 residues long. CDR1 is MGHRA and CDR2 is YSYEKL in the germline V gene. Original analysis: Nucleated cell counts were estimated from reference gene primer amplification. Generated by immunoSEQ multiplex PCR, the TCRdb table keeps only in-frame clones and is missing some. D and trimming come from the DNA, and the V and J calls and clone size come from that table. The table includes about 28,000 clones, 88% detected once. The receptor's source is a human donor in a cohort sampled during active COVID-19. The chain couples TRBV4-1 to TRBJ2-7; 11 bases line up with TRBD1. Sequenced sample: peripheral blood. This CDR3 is CASSRSDRGHDEQYF. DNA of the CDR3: TGCGCCAGCAGCCGATCGGACAGGGGGCACGACGAGCAGTACTTC.